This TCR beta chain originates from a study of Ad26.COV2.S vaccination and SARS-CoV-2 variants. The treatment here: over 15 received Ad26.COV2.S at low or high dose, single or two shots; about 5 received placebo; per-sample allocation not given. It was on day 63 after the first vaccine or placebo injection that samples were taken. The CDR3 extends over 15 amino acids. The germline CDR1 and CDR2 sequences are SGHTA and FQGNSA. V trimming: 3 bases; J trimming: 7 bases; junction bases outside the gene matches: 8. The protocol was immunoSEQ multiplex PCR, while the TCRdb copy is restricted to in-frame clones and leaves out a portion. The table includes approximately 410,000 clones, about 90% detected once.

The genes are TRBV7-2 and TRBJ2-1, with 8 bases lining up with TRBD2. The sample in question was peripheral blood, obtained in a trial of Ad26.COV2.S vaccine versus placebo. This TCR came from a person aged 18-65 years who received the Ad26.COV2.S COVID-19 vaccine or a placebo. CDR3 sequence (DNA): TGTGCCAGCAGCTTTCTAACGGGGGGGCATAATGAGCAGTTCTTC. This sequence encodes CASSFLTGGHNEQFF. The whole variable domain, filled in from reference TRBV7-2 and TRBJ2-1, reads GAGVSQSPSNKVTEKGKDVELRCDPISGHTALYWYRQSLGQGLEFLIYFQGNSAPDKSGLPSDRFSAERTGGSVSTLTIQRTQQEDSAVYLCASSFLTGGHNEQFFGPGTRLTVL.